The present T cell receptor (beta chain) was sequenced within a study of Tregs in tolerant kidney transplant recipients (dated by TCRdb to about 2019). About the full investigation: Additional Treg samples were obtained by sorting recipient CD4+CD25+CD127- cells from a roughly 3-day mixed lymphocyte reaction with belatacept, in some cases after a subsequent approximately 5-day donor restimulation. Antibodies distinguished recipient from donor cells when sorting primary belatacept mixed lymphocyte reaction cultures. Before combined kidney and bone marrow transplantation, this study identified donor-specific regulatory T cells using TCRbeta sequencing and then followed those same cells after transplant. TCRbeta repertoire sequencing was used in a few healthy controls to compare several ways of expanding Tregs specific for an allogeneic donor.

About this clone itself: The antigen it recognizes is unknown. The sample holds no much larger clone one base away, and base qualities are not on file.

For TCRbeta CDR3 sequencing, genomic DNA was extracted from sorted cells using the QIAGEN DNeasy Blood and Tissue Kit. High-throughput TCRbeta CDR3 sequencing was carried out commercially through immunoSEQ, with PCR amplification with bias correction and internal controls included. On the authors' methods: Unique productive TCRbeta sequences were defined by CDR3 nucleotide sequence where primers matched, otherwise by CDR3 amino acid sequence with Vbeta and Jbeta genes. Donor-reactive sequences were defined as at least 5-fold expanded in CFSE-low cells versus unstimulated cells, with frequency of at least 0.01% in CFSE-low cells. Jensen-Shannon divergence, calculated on the top 100 TCRbeta sequences ranked by frequency, was used to quantify repertoire divergence. For any sample with multiple sequencing runs, sorting error was corrected in each run separately before the runs were pooled. The source is immuneACCESS, and TCRdb retained only in-frame sequences with V and J called. Part of the clones is not carried over; for the studies checked, unresolved V genes explain less than half of this, and the remainder is unexplained. V and J calls and clone size come straight from that table; D and trimming were deduced from the DNA. Within this sample are under 45,000 clones, with roughly 95% of them counted one time only. Around 0.38% of the sample goes to the ten largest clones.

The paper as a whole reports these results and caveats: Because only a small number of patients were included, the study had limitations, and the results will need to be validated in larger populations as well as under other immunosuppression protocols. Biological reproducibility was not examined directly, but technical replication error appeared to be minimal. The most biologically relevant and donor-specific TCRbeta repertoire appeared to be identified by expanding Tregs with activated donor B cells.

Blood from healthy controls was obtained either as purchased buffy coats or from healthy volunteers. Healthy control blood was processed to PBMCs with a Ficoll density gradient and then cryopreserved, whereas patient PBMCs were collected both before and after transplant. Spanning cysteine to phenylalanine, the CDR3 consists of 19 amino acids. Just the 57-base CDR3 DNA is kept, in frame starting at base 1. The V end gives up 4 bases and the J end 5 bases, leaving 18 bases in the junction not matched to a gene. Sequences MGHRA (CDR1) and YSYEKL (CDR2) are obtained from the germline V gene. The sequencing input was Tregs from blood cultured with allogeneic cells. This clonotype was obtained from a human donor in good health. The chain is made from TRBV4-1 and TRBJ2-3, and TRBD2 matches 10 of the central bases. The DNA reads as follows: TGCGCCAGCAGCCCAGTCTTCATGGGGCTAGCGGGGGCGGGAGATACGCAGTATTTT. Translation gives CASSPVFMGLAGAGDTQYF.